This is a list of T cell receptor beta chains from one sample in a study of blood T cell repertoires in COVID-19. TCRdb keeps only in-frame clones here, not all; method: immunoSEQ multiplex PCR. The table lists 380,000 or so clones, more than 70% of them singletons. Sequenced: PBMCs or T cells enriched from blood (not recorded which). Every receptor here comes from a man in his thirties or forties who had recovered from COVID-19. The CDR3 runs from the conserved cysteine through the conserved F or W. The D gene is left open where the match is weak. Some rows mark clone size as missing; the rest say once, few, many or name a class of expanded clone.

-,TRBJ1-5,-,TRBV7-2,CASSLAPLWPQHF,TGTGCCAGCAGCTTAGCCCCACTATGGCCCCAGCATTTT
few,TRBJ1-5,TRBD1,TRBV18,CASSPGQGNQPQHF,TGTGCCAGCTCACCCGGACAGGGAAATCAGCCCCAGCATTTT
-,TRBJ2-7,-,TRBV7-2,CASSLYPGAGGEQYF,TGTGCCAGCAGCTTATATCCGGGGGCAGGGGGAGAGCAGTACTTC
-,TRBJ2-1,-,TRBV7-2,CASSPSASYNEQFF,TGTGCCAGCAGCCCTAGCGCCTCCTACAATGAGCAGTTCTTC
-,TRBJ1-1,-,TRBV27,CASSSPGRGNTEAFF,TGTGCCAGCAGTTCCCCAGGGAGGGGGAACACTGAAGCTTTCTTT
-,TRBJ1-5,-,TRBV5-7,CASSLGQGSANNQPQHF,TGTGCCAGCAGCTTAGGTCAGGGGTCCGCCAACAATCAGCCCCAGCATTTT
-,TRBJ2-7,TRBD2,TRBV5-1,CASSYGGAYEQYF,TGCGCCAGCAGCTACGGGGGGGCCTACGAGCAGTACTTC
-,TRBJ1-2,TRBD1,TRBV4-2,CASSPGTGRSSYTF,TGTGCCAGCAGCCCGGGGACAGGGAGGAGTAGCTACACCTTC
-,TRBJ2-7,-,TRBV20-1,CSAWQGYEQYF,TGCAGTGCGTGGCAGGGATACGAGCAGTACTTC
-,TRBJ1-2,TRBD1,TRBV4-3,CASSRTGNLVGYTF,TGCGCCAGCAGCCGGACAGGAAATTTGGTAGGCTACACCTTC
-,TRBJ2-3,TRBD2,TRBV5-4,CASSFGLAGGPSTDTQYF,TGTGCCAGCAGCTTTGGGCTAGCGGGGGGGCCGAGCACAGATACGCAGTATTTT
-,TRBJ1-2,TRBD1,TRBV6-2/TRBV6-3,CASSSPGQGVLYGYTF,TGTGCCAGCAGTTCCCCCGGACAGGGAGTCCTCTATGGCTACACCTTC
-,TRBJ2-3,TRBD2,TRBV19,CASSPQRGRTDTQYF,TGTGCCAGTAGTCCACAGCGGGGGAGGACAGATACGCAGTATTTT
-,TRBJ1-2,-,TRBV18,CASSPAGMGYGYTF,TGTGCCAGCTCACCAGCAGGGATGGGGTATGGCTACACCTTC
-,TRBJ1-3,-,TRBV3-1/TRBV3-2,CASSAPVWGNTIYF,TGTGCCAGCAGCGCCCCGGTCTGGGGAAACACCATATATTTT
once,TRBJ1-2,-,TRBV4-1,CASSQPGRGNYGYTF,TGCGCCAGCAGCCAACCCGGACGGGGGAACTATGGCTACACCTTC
-,TRBJ2-1,-,TRBV10-3,CAISESPNNEQFF,TGTGCCATCAGTGAGAGTCCTAACAATGAGCAGTTCTTC
once,TRBJ1-1,TRBD1,TRBV9,CASSVDPLDRANTEAFF,TGTGCCAGCAGCGTAGACCCCCTGGACAGGGCTAACACTGAAGCTTTCTTT
-,TRBJ2-3,TRBD1,TRBV5-4,CASSQTGSSTDTQYF,TGTGCCAGCAGCCAGACAGGGAGTAGCACAGATACGCAGTATTTT
-,TRBJ1-1,-,TRBV5-6,CASSFGIGDTEAFF,TGTGCCAGCAGCTTTGGAATAGGGGACACTGAAGCTTTCTTT
-,TRBJ1-6,-,TRBV3-1/TRBV3-2,CASSQDNRYGRGNNSPLHF,TGTGCCAGCAGCCAAGATAATCGGTACGGCAGGGGAAATAATTCACCCCTCCACTTT
-,TRBJ1-1,-,TRBV29-1,CSVVRNTEAFF,TGCAGCGTTGTGCGGAACACTGAAGCTTTCTTT
-,TRBJ1-2,TRBD1,TRBV5-4,CASSKTGEDGYTF,TGTGCCAGCAGCAAGACAGGGGAGGATGGCTACACCTTC
-,TRBJ1-2,-,TRBV7-9,CASSWDIYSYGYTF,TGTGCCAGCAGCTGGGACATTTATTCCTATGGCTACACCTTC
-,TRBJ2-3,TRBD2,TRBV5-1,CASSLALAGGWSTDTQYF,TGCGCCAGCAGCTTGGCCCTAGCGGGGGGGTGGAGCACAGATACGCAGTATTTT
-,TRBJ1-1,TRBD1,TRBV5-1,CASSSGRWTGSGVNTEAFF,TGCGCCAGCAGCTCTGGTCGGTGGACAGGGTCGGGAGTGAACACTGAAGCTTTCTTT
-,TRBJ1-1,-,TRBV18,CASSPDRAIEAFF,TGTGCCAGCTCACCGGACAGAGCCATTGAAGCTTTCTTT
-,TRBJ1-6,-,TRBV6-5,CASRTGHYLSPLHF,TGTGCCAGCAGAACGGGACACTACTTATCACCCCTCCACTTT
-,TRBJ1-2,-,TRBV6-5,CASSYPTGRGYTF,TGTGCCAGCAGTTACCCAACAGGTCGGGGCTACACCTTC
-,TRBJ2-7,-,TRBV5-1,CASSLGVLFYEQYF,TGCGCCAGCAGCTTGGGTGTCTTGTTCTACGAGCAGTACTTC
-,TRBJ2-2,-,TRBV6-5,CASSYVPGAGELFF,TGTGCCAGCAGTTACGTACCGGGGGCCGGGGAGCTGTTTTTT
few,TRBJ2-2,TRBD1,TRBV7-8,CASSSQGVNTGELFF,TGTGCCAGCAGCTCGCAGGGGGTGAACACCGGGGAGCTGTTTTTT
-,TRBJ2-7,TRBD1,TRBV18,CASSPRDRSYEQYF,TGTGCCAGCTCACCCCGGGACAGATCCTACGAGCAGTACTTC
-,TRBJ1-1,-,TRBV21-1,CASGSTGPDTEAFF,TGTGCCAGCGGGTCCACAGGGCCGGACACTGAAGCTTTCTTT
-,TRBJ1-3,-,TRBV9,CASSGNQGLIGNTIYF,TGTGCCAGCAGTGGAAATCAGGGGCTGATTGGAAACACCATATATTTT
few,TRBJ1-5,TRBD1,TRBV7-2,CASSVTGGEFQPQHF,TGTGCCAGCAGCGTGACAGGGGGCGAGTTTCAGCCCCAGCATTTT
-,TRBJ2-5,-,TRBV7-2,CASSLGALETQYF,TGTGCCAGCAGCTTAGGAGCCCTAGAGACCCAGTACTTC
-,TRBJ1-5,-,TRBV6-5,CASSLSAVQPQHF,TGTGCCAGCAGCCTTAGCGCAGTTCAGCCCCAGCATTTT
once,TRBJ1-1,-,TRBV29-1,CSIPSAAYTEAFF,TGCAGCATACCTTCTGCGGCCTACACTGAAGCTTTCTTT
-,TRBJ1-2,-,TRBV7-8,CASNPVRGNGYTF,TGTGCCAGCAACCCGGTCAGGGGAAATGGCTACACCTTC
few,TRBJ2-7,TRBD1,TRBV4-3,CASSQDREEWVYEQYF,TGCGCCAGCAGCCAGGACAGGGAGGAATGGGTCTACGAGCAGTACTTC
-,TRBJ2-3,TRBD1,TRBV6-6,CASMDRERDTQYF,TGTGCCAGCATGGACAGGGAGAGAGATACGCAGTATTTT
-,TRBJ2-7,TRBD2,TRBV12-5,CASGPDQSGGAYEQYF,TGTGCTAGTGGACCCGATCAAAGCGGGGGTGCCTACGAGCAGTACTTC
-,TRBJ1-5,-,TRBV18,CASSPTQGSVQPQHF,TGTGCCAGCTCACCTACACAGGGTTCGGTGCAGCCCCAGCATTTT
-,TRBJ1-4,-,TRBV4-3,CASSQEVREGEKLFF,TGCGCCAGCAGCCAAGAGGTCAGGGAAGGGGAAAAACTGTTTTTT
-,TRBJ1-2,-,TRBV18,CASSPSDTPRGYGYTF,TGTGCCAGCTCACCTTCGGACACTCCACGAGGCTATGGCTACACCTTC
-,TRBJ2-6,-,TRBV27,CASSASGFPTGANVLTF,TGTGCCAGCAGTGCGTCGGGGTTTCCAACTGGGGCCAACGTCCTGACTTTC
once,TRBJ1-1,-,TRBV5-1,CASSLDRGFEAFF,TGCGCCAGCAGCTTGGACAGAGGGTTCGAAGCTTTCTTT
-,TRBJ2-3,-,TRBV11-3,CASSTGGSGTDTQYF,TGTGCCAGCAGCACCGGTGGTAGCGGCACAGATACGCAGTATTTT
-,TRBJ2-1,TRBD2,TRBV2,CASTLVGSGTNEQFF,TGTGCCAGCACCCTGGTGGGTAGCGGGACCAATGAGCAGTTCTTC
-,TRBJ2-1,TRBD2,TRBV19,CASSIGTSSYNEQFF,TGTGCCAGTAGTATAGGGACTAGCTCCTACAATGAGCAGTTCTTC
-,TRBJ1-5,-,TRBV5-4,CASSLGPDLSNQPQHF,TGTGCCAGCAGCTTGGGCCCGGACTTAAGCAATCAGCCCCAGCATTTT
-,TRBJ1-1,-,TRBV2,CASSHLRLTGLNTEAFF,TGTGCCAGCAGCCACCTCCGTTTGACTGGTTTGAACACTGAAGCTTTCTTT
-,TRBJ2-1,TRBD1,TRBV5-6,CASSPEGTGGHEQFF,TGTGCCAGCAGCCCGGAGGGGACAGGGGGCCATGAGCAGTTCTTC
-,TRBJ2-5,-,TRBV6-5,CATTGGRGTQYF,TGTGCCACAACGGGGGGCCGGGGGACCCAGTACTTC
-,TRBJ2-3,TRBD2,TRBV3-1/TRBV3-2,CASSQVGLAADTQYF,TGTGCCAGCAGCCAAGTGGGACTAGCCGCAGATACGCAGTATTTT
-,TRBJ2-5,-,TRBV6-5,CASSYSGKQETQYF,TGTGCCAGCAGTTACTCCGGGAAACAAGAGACCCAGTACTTC
-,TRBJ1-2,-,TRBV7-2,CASSLPRENYGYTF,TGTGCCAGCAGCTTACCCCGGGAAAACTATGGCTACACCTTC
-,TRBJ2-1,-,TRBV6-1,CASSEPFRGDWGFF,TGTGCCAGCAGTGAACCTTTCAGAGGGGACTGGGGGTTCTTC